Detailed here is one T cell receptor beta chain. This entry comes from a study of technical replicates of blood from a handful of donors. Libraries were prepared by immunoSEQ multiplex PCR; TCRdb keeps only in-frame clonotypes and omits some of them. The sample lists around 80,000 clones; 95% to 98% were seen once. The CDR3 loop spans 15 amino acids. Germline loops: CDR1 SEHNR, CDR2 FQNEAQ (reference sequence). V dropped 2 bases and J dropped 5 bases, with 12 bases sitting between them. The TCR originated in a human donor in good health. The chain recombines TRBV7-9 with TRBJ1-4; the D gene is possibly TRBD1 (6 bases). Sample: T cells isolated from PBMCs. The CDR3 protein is CASSLSQQGNEKLFF. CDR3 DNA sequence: TGTGCCAGCAGCTTATCTCAACAGGGAAATGAAAAACTGTTTTTT. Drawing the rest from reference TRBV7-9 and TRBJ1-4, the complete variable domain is DTGVSQNPRHKITKRGQNVTFRCDPISEHNRLYWYRQTLGQGPEFLTYFQNEAQLEKSRLLSDRFSAERPKGSFSTLEIQRTEQGDSAMYLCASSLSQQGNEKLFFGSGTQLSVL.